The 7 T cell receptor beta chains listed next were all sequenced from one sample in a study of T cells in Graves' hyperthyroidism and ophthalmopathy. RNA transcripts were the template for amplifying TCR beta CDR3 regions. First-round RT-PCR of the TCR CDR3 relied on the HTBI primer set. TCRdb processed the multiplex PCR reads anew with MiXCR; each CDR3 protein has one entry. The repertoire holds hundreds of thousands of distinct CDR3 sequences, with 14% as singletons. The specimen sequenced was blood. These receptors all come from a woman under 40 with Graves' hyperthyroidism that later progressed to Graves' ophthalmopathy.

With regard to this clonotype: With a much larger clone just one base away, this may be a read error. This chain links TRBV12-3 or TRBV12-4 with TRBJ2-2, with 7 bases that match TRBD1. The CDR3 spans 14 residues. The CDR3 loop reads CVSGWDRRAGELFF. The CDR3 DNA follows: TGTGTCAGCGGATGGGACAGAAGGGCCGGGGAGCTGTTTTTT.

This clonotype has a count of ten or more. The V call is TRBV9, the J call TRBJ1-6, with TRBD1 as a possible D gene (5 bases). Per the germline V gene, CDR1 is SGDLS and CDR2 is YYNGEE. Deletions cut 2 bases from V and 7 bases from J, with 10 bases between. This CDR3 is built from 14 residues. The CDR3 here is CASSVAGGNSPLHF. Written as DNA, the CDR3 is TGTGCCAGCAGCGTTGCGGGGGGAAATTCACCCCTCCACTTT. The whole variable domain, filled in from reference TRBV9 and TRBJ1-6, reads DSGVTQTPKHLITATGQRVTLRCSPRSGDLSVYWYQQSLDQGLQFLIQYYNGEERAKGNILERFSAQQFPDLHSELNLSSLELGDSALYFCASSVAGGNSPLHFGNGTRLTVT.

This clonotype has ten or more counts. The rearrangement joins TRBV24-1 to TRBJ1-1, with 11 bases that match TRBD1. CDR3 length: 13 amino acids. In germline, CDR1 is KGHDR, CDR2 SFDVKD. J lost 4 bases, V lost 9 bases, and 3 bases had no gene match. The CDR3 DNA is TGTGCCACCGAGGGGACAGGGGGCACTGAAGCTTTCTTT. Amino acids: CATEGTGGTEAFF.

In its sample, this clonotype was seen many times. The gene calls are TRBV30 and TRBJ2-7, with D unresolved. The CDR3 is 12 amino acids. Germline V lookup: CDR1 GTSNPN, CDR2 SVGIG (reference sequence). Trimming stripped 1 base from V and 4 bases from J, with 8 bases between. The CDR3 loop is CAWSAAGYEQYF. In DNA form, the CDR3 reads TGTGCCTGGAGTGCTGCCGGGTACGAGCAGTACTTC.

This clonotype was found many times. V usage is TRBV3-1 and J usage is TRBJ1-1; tentatively, D is TRBD1 (5 bases). The CDR3 consists of 14 residues. Germline CDR1 LGHDT, CDR2 YNNKEL (reference sequence). V was shortened by 4 bases and J by 3 bases, with 12 bases between the two germline ends. CDR3 loop: CASSRNRGDTEAFF. Written as DNA, the CDR3 is TGTGCCAGCAGCCGCAATCGAGGGGACACTGAAGCTTTCTTT.

The chain recombines TRBV4-3 with TRBJ2-7, with 11 bases that match TRBD2. Germline-derived CDR1 and CDR2 are LGHNA and YSLEER. The CDR3 is 14 amino acids. Germline trimming cut 7 bases from V and 6 bases from J; bases unmatched to any gene: 8. The DNA for the CDR3 is TGCGCCAGCACCAAACTAGCGGGAGTGCTCGAGCAGTACTTC. Translating it yields CASTKLAGVLEQYF.

Worth noting for this clonotype: A read error may produce the germline difference seen at one junction end. The chain carries TRBV13 and TRBJ2-7; D unclear. This CDR3 is 14 amino acids long. From germline, CDR1 is PRHDT and CDR2 FYEKMQ (reference sequence). In DNA, the CDR3 is TGTGTCAGCAGCTCTACCCAAGCCACCTACGAGCAGTACTTC. Translation gives CVSSSTQATYEQYF.